This T cell receptor (beta chain) was sequenced for a study of early T cells in non-severe SARS-CoV-2 infection. This clonotype was counted a few times. From the 5' RACE reads, TCRdb called clonotypes with MiXCR, one entry per CDR3 protein. The sample lists over 60,000 distinct CDR3 sequences; around 13% were seen once. The sample was whole blood. The clonotype originates from an adult who was a healthcare worker with PCR-confirmed SARS-CoV-2 infection or an uninfected control (not recorded which).

This CDR3 is CASSPPPLAYTGELFF. CDR3 bases: TGTGCCAGCAGCCCCCCCCCGCTAGCGTACACCGGGGAGCTGTTTTTT. V usage is TRBV11-2 and J usage is TRBJ2-2; TRBD2 might be the D (6 bases). Germline CDR1 reads SGHAT; CDR2 reads FQNNGV. Trimming removed 5 bases at V and 3 bases at J, with 16 bases between. This CDR3 is built from 16 residues.